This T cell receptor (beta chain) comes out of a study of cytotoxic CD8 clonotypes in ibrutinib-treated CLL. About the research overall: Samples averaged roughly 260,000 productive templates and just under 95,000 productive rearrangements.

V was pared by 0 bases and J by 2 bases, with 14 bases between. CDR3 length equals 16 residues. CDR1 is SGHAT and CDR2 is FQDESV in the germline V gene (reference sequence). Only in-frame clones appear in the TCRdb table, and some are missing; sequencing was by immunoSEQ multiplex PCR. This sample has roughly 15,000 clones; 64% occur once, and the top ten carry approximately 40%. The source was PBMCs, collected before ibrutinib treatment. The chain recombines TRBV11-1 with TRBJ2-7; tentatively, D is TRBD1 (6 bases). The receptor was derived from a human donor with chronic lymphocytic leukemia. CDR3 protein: CASSLAHGTRTYEQYF. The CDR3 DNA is TGTGCCAGCAGCTTAGCGCACGGGACAAGAACCTACGAGCAGTACTTC.